The clone carrying this T cell receptor (beta chain) was seen a handful of times. The antigen remains unidentified. These data come from a study of T cell responses to AZD1222 COVID-19 vaccine. Study-wide background: Analyses pooled second doses at about 4 or about 12 weeks.

Study observations and caveats: Baseline antibody screening turned up just a handful of seropositive AZD1222 recipients. Spike-specific TCR breadth and depth both grew after two AZD1222 doses. It should be noted that donors were predominantly white British and more often female, and clonal diversity was possibly underestimated.

Libraries were prepared by immunoSEQ multiplex PCR; TCRdb keeps only in-frame clonotypes and omits some of them. This sample has 80,000 to 100,000 clones, with roughly 91% found just once. Per the germline V gene, CDR1 is MDHEN and CDR2 is SYDVKM. The length of the CDR3 is 15 residues. V shed 7 bases, J shed 3 bases, and the junction held 12 bases outside the gene matches. V gene TRBV28 combines with J gene TRBJ2-7; the match to TRBD2 covers 7 bases. The source was peripheral blood, collected on day 0 of AZD1222 vaccination. This TCR was recovered from an adult in good health. CDR3 nucleotides: TGTGCCAGCACTCAGGTATCGGCTAGCGGCTACGAGCAGTACTTC. Its translation is CASTQVSASGYEQYF.